Described below is a single TCR beta chain sequence and its context. As yet, its antigen is unknown. This record belongs to a study of cytomegalovirus exposure and HLA in healthy donors. Overall study: Out of a few hundred genotyped donors, less than 90% belonged to the Caucasian-associated ancestry cluster. Study conclusions and caveats: CMV serostatus was the sole immune exposure information available. The listing of approximately 160 TCR beta chains classed them as cytomegalovirus-associated.

Primers for the PCR totalled 60 Vbeta and 13 Jbeta. Here immunoSEQ multiplex PCR was the method, and the copy in TCRdb shows in-frame clones only, minus some. The top ten hold about 2.5% of the sample, which has approximately 50,000 clones, over 75% seen once. This CDR3 is 13 amino acids long. J gave up 11 bases and V 3 bases, and 9 bases lay outside the gene matches. Germline CDR1 is SGHKS and CDR2 is YYEKEE (reference sequence). The chain has TRBV5-5 and TRBJ1-1; TRBD1 matches at 8 bases. The receptor was isolated from a boy aged 5-17 years in good health and CMV-seropositive. Material: PBMCs. The CDR3, as DNA: TGTGCCAGCAGCTCCCCCGACAGGGGTACGGCTTTCTTT. Residues: CASSSPDRGTAFF.